These 24 T cell receptor beta chains were all obtained from the same sample, sequenced in a study of CD8 T cells in Susac syndrome. A quantity of 0.5 to 1 ug RNA underwent reverse transcription using random hexamers. TCRdb used MiXCR to reprocess the immunoSEQ multiplex PCR reads, holding one entry per CDR3 protein. In the table there are approximately 300,000 distinct CDR3 sequences, approximately 91% of which are singletons. Source material: CD8+ T cells from PBMCs. These receptors were collected from a human donor with multiple sclerosis.

The rearrangement links TRBV28 to TRBJ2-3; 9 bases are a match to TRBD2. This CDR3 is 17 amino acids long. Trimming took 3 bases from V and 5 from J; bases not matched to a gene: 12. Germline V lookup: CDR1 MDHEN, CDR2 SYDVKM. CDR3 DNA: TGTGCCAGCAGTTTGATCGGTCTAGCGGGAACCGTAGATACGCAGTATTTT. This gives the protein CASSLIGLAGTVDTQYF.

This chain links TRBV20-1 with TRBJ2-3; TRBD2 matches at 7 bases. The CDR3 loop spans 13 amino acids. Germline lookup yields CDR1 DFQATT and CDR2 SNEGSKA (reference sequence). The ends lost 3 bases at V and 3 bases at J; junction bases unmatched: 3. In nucleotides, the CDR3 is TGCAGTGCTAGCGGGAGGCTGACAGATACGCAGTATTTT. Translation gives CSASGRLTDTQYF.

The V gene is TRBV10-2, the J gene TRBJ2-3, with D possibly being TRBD1 or TRBD2 (5 bases each). CDR1 is WSHSY and CDR2 is SAAADI in the germline V gene. With 8 bases removed from V and 0 bases from J, the gap between germline ends came to 18 bases. The CDR3 spans 16 residues. DNA of the CDR3: TGCGCCAGCGCCGCCGATCGGGACCCAAGCACAGATACGCAGTATTTT. Its translation is CASAADRDPSTDTQYF.

The chain couples TRBV9 to TRBJ2-3; D remains ambiguous. Germline V CDR1 and CDR2: SGDLS, YYNGEE. Deletions cut 3 bases from V and 2 bases from J, with 7 bases between. The CDR3 consists of 13 residues. The CDR3 DNA is TGTGCCAGCAGCGGACCCAACACAGATACGCAGTATTTT. Encoded protein: CASSGPNTDTQYF.

The chain uses TRBV27 and TRBJ1-2; D possibly corresponds to TRBD1 (5 bases). Trimming stripped 0 bases from V and 8 bases from J, with 16 bases between. Per germline, CDR1 MNHEY and CDR2 SMNVEV (reference sequence). CDR3 length equals 15 residues. DNA of the CDR3: TGTGCCAGCAGTTTATCGGGGTGGAGGGGTCGAGGCTACACCTTC. Translated: CASSLSGWRGRGYTF.

This clonotype has just one count. In nucleotides, the CDR3 is TGTGCCAGCAGTTACTCGAGGCCTAGTAGTAATGAGCAGTTCTTC. Its protein is CASSYSRPSSNEQFF. The chain carries TRBV6-2 or TRBV6-3 and TRBJ2-1; D is undetermined. This CDR3 is 15 amino acids long. Trimming took off 0 bases at V and 7 bases at J, with 13 bases between the two ends. Germline V gene lookup returns CDR1 MNHEY and CDR2 SVGEGT.

The chain employs TRBV3-1 and TRBJ2-6, with a weak D call TRBD2 (6 bases). Germline V lookup: CDR1 LGHDT, CDR2 YNNKEL (reference sequence). V lost 4 bases and J 0 bases, leaving 13 bases between the germline ends. This CDR3 has 17 amino acids. The CDR3 loop is CASSPGLALSGANVLTF. CDR3 sequence (DNA): TGTGCCAGCAGCCCGGGACTCGCCCTCTCTGGGGCCAACGTCCTGACTTTC.

V gene TRBV29-1 combines with J gene TRBJ2-2, with TRBD1 identical over 8 bases. This CDR3 is built from 12 residues. V was pared by 8 bases and J by 5 bases, with 4 bases of the junction left unmatched. Germline assignment: CDR1 SQVTM and CDR2 ANQGSEA. The CDR3 nucleotides read TGCAGCACAGGGGGGAGGACCGGGGAGCTGTTTTTT. Translating it yields CSTGGRTGELFF.

This clonotype showed up just a few times. This chain connects TRBV25-1 to TRBJ2-1; 11 bases align to TRBD2. The CDR3 runs 18 residues. The trim removed 4 bases at V and 2 bases at J, leaving 10 bases unmatched. The germline CDR1 and CDR2 sequences are MGHDK and SYGVNS. CDR3 loop: CASSGGLAGGSAYNEQFF. Written as DNA, the CDR3 is TGTGCCAGCAGTGGGGGGCTAGCGGGAGGATCGGCCTACAATGAGCAGTTCTTC.

The genes are TRBV11-2 and TRBJ2-5; D might be TRBD1 (6 bases). CDR3 size: 17 residues. The germline V and J ends were trimmed by 1 base and 3 bases, with 18 bases remaining between them. The germline CDR1 and CDR2 sequences are SGHAT and FQNNGV. CDR3 nucleotides: TGTGCCAGCAGCTTAGTAGGAGGAAGGGGGACAAAAGAGACCCAGTACTTC. This codes for CASSLVGGRGTKETQYF.

The chain couples TRBV29-1 to TRBJ2-1, with 7 bases identical to TRBD2. Germline-derived CDR1 and CDR2 are SQVTM and ANQGSEA. The CDR3 has 13 amino acids. Trimming at V came to 6 bases and at J to 2 bases, leaving 4 bases not matched to a gene. DNA for the CDR3: TGCAGCGTCCCTGGGGGGGCCTACAATGAGCAGTTCTTC. Translated: CSVPGGAYNEQFF.

V is TRBV27 and J is TRBJ1-6; 10 bases align to TRBD1. The CDR3 is 20 residues long. In germline, CDR1 is MNHEY, CDR2 SMNVEV (reference sequence). V was clipped by 5 bases and J by 4 bases; unmatched bases: 17. In DNA form, the CDR3 reads TGTGCCAGCAGTCTCCTAGGGACAGGGGCCGTAGGTCCGTATAATTCACCCCTCCACTTT. It is translated as CASSLLGTGAVGPYNSPLHF.

The CDR3 is CASGGRGGAYEQYF. For the CDR3, the DNA is TGTGCCAGCGGTGGTCGGGGGGGCGCTTACGAGCAGTACTTC. This rearrangement joins TRBV27 to TRBJ2-7, with 8 nucleotides matching TRBD2. V lost 8 bases to trimming and J lost 4 bases; unmatched junction nucleotides: 10. Germline loops: CDR1 MNHEY, CDR2 SMNVEV (reference sequence). The CDR3 totals 14 residues.

V and J are TRBV10-3 and TRBJ2-1; D call uncertain. In germline, CDR1 is ENHRY, CDR2 SYGVKD. V lost 7 bases, J lost 4 bases, and 5 bases lay in between. This CDR3 region has 11 residues. In nucleotides, the CDR3 is TGTGCCATCAAGGAATACAATGAGCAGTTCTTC. Translating gives CAIKEYNEQFF.

The rearrangement joins TRBV12-3 or TRBV12-4 to TRBJ2-3, with D hard to call. The V gene lost 5 bases and the J gene lost 0 bases, with 15 bases spanning the gap. This CDR3 has 16 amino acids. The CDR3: CASSPLRSLSTDTQYF. The CDR3 nucleotides read TGTGCCAGCAGTCCCTTGCGTAGCCTTAGCACAGATACGCAGTATTTT.

The gene calls are TRBV10-3 and TRBJ2-6, with a weak D call TRBD1 (6 bases). Trimming stripped 1 base from V and 0 bases from J, with 13 bases between. The CDR3 runs 18 residues. Germline V gene sequence: CDR1 ENHRY, CDR2 SYGVKD. The CDR3 sequence is CAISELWDTSSGANVLTF. DNA of the CDR3: TGTGCCATCAGTGAGTTGTGGGACACGAGCTCTGGGGCCAACGTCCTGACTTTC.

CDR3 nucleotides: TGTGCCAGCAGCCCTGGCGCAGGGGGGCCCTTCTCTGGAAACACCATATATTTT. Protein: CASSPGAGGPFSGNTIYF. The V gene is TRBV7-6, the J gene TRBJ1-3; 7 nucleotides match TRBD1. The length of the CDR3 is 18 residues. V lost 5 bases and J lost 0; bases outside the gene matches: 13. Germline CDR1 reads SGHVS; CDR2 reads FNYEAQ.

About this clonotype itself: The CDR3 end shows no conserved phenylalanine or tryptophan, and so a read error is likely. The chain is built from TRBV7-9 and TRBJ2-7; D gene uncertain. Deletions cut 2 bases from V and 2 bases from J, with 10 bases between. The length of the CDR3 is 14 residues. CDR1 SEHNR and CDR2 FQNEAQ come from the germline V gene (reference sequence). The CDR3 protein is CASSLPRQPYEQYL. For the CDR3, the DNA is TGTGCCAGCAGCTTACCTCGGCAACCCTACGAGCAGTACCTC.

The rearrangement links TRBV27 to TRBJ1-2; D is ambiguous. This CDR3 has 14 amino acids. V lost 3 bases and J 6 bases, leaving 14 bases between the germline ends. Germline V gene data show CDR1 as MNHEY and CDR2 as SMNVEV (reference sequence). CDR3 amino acids: CASSFSHGWDGYTF. The CDR3, as DNA: TGTGCCAGCAGTTTCTCCCATGGTTGGGATGGCTACACCTTC.

This chain joins TRBV19 and TRBJ2-2; weak D call: TRBD1 (6 bases). Germline assignment: CDR1 LNHDA and CDR2 SQIVND (reference sequence). Trimming took 7 bases from V and 8 from J, leaving 14 bases between them. CDR3 size: 13 residues. CDR3 in amino acids: CASTPQGSGELFF. In nucleotides, the CDR3 is TGTGCCAGTACCCCCCAGGGGTCTGGGGAGCTGTTTTTT.

In DNA form, the CDR3 reads TGCAGCGTTGATCGATTACTAGCGGGAGATCGATACGAGCAGTACTTC. Its translation is CSVDRLLAGDRYEQYF. J is TRBJ2-7 and V is TRBV29-1; the match to TRBD2 covers 11 bases. This CDR3 has 16 amino acids. The J segment lost 4 bases and the V segment lost 3 bases, leaving 11 bases of the junction unmatched. CDR1 is SQVTM and CDR2 is ANQGSEA in the germline V gene.

The CDR3 DNA reads as TGTGCCAGCAGCCTCGACGGGTCTCAGCCCCAGCATTTT. Protein sequence: CASSLDGSQPQHF. The J gene is TRBJ1-5, the V gene TRBV7-3, with D uncertain. Trimming removed 5 bases from V and 6 bases from J, with 11 bases in between. The CDR3 runs to 13 residues. Germline V gene sequence: CDR1 SGHTA, CDR2 FQGTGA.

V usage is TRBV9 and J usage is TRBJ2-3, with 7 nucleotides matching TRBD2. V was pared by 3 bases and J by 0 bases, with 7 bases of the junction left unmatched. Germline lookup yields CDR1 SGDLS and CDR2 YYNGEE. CDR3 length: 16 residues. The CDR3 region has the DNA TGTGCCAGCAGCGAGGGAGGGTGGGGGAGCACAGATACGCAGTATTTT. This sequence encodes CASSEGGWGSTDTQYF.

This chain joins TRBV6-6 and TRBJ2-5, with TRBD2 matching over 8 bases. The CDR3 is 15 amino acids. The trim removed 0 bases at V and 7 bases at J, leaving 7 bases unmatched. The germline V gene encodes CDR1 MNHNY and CDR2 SVGAGI (reference sequence). The DNA of the CDR3 is TGTGCCAGCAGTTACTCCGGGGGGGGCTCGTGGACCCAGTACTTC. It codes for CASSYSGGGSWTQYF.